A selection of T cell receptor beta chains follows, all from one sample in a study of cytomegalovirus exposure and HLA in healthy donors. Here immunoSEQ multiplex PCR was the method, and the copy in TCRdb shows in-frame clones only, minus some. The data show about 160,000 clones, almost 80% seen once. Sequenced: PBMCs. The receptors shown here come from a man in his late teens or twenties in good health and CMV-seropositive. Each CDR3 is given with its conserved first and last residue. A D gene is named only where the DNA matches it firmly. The size field is filled for only some rows; it gives once, few, many or a size class.

clone_size: few
d_call: TRBD2
j_call: TRBJ2-7
v_call: TRBV4-3
cdr3_aa: CASSLNLGGGLYEQYF
cdr3_nt: TGCGCCAGCAGCCTGAATCTTGGGGGGGGACTCTACGAGCAGTACTTC

clone_size: .
d_call: .
j_call: TRBJ2-1
v_call: TRBV4-3
cdr3_aa: CASSQDISAPPYEQFF
cdr3_nt: TGCGCCAGCAGCCAAGATATAAGCGCCCCACCTTATGAGCAGTTCTTC

clone_size: .
d_call: TRBD1
j_call: TRBJ2-5
v_call: TRBV7-7
cdr3_aa: CASSSGQGLVNPQETQYF
cdr3_nt: TGTGCTAGCAGCTCCGGACAGGGCTTAGTGAATCCGCAAGAGACCCAGTACTTC

clone_size: .
d_call: TRBD1
j_call: TRBJ2-1
v_call: TRBV19
cdr3_aa: CASSTDRGAYNEQFF
cdr3_nt: TGTGCCAGTAGTACAGACAGGGGAGCCTACAATGAGCAGTTCTTC

clone_size: .
d_call: .
j_call: TRBJ2-1
v_call: TRBV29-1
cdr3_aa: CSVEPRDYNEQFF
cdr3_nt: TGCAGCGTTGAACCTCGGGATTACAATGAGCAGTTCTTC

clone_size: .
d_call: TRBD1
j_call: TRBJ2-7
v_call: TRBV6-5
cdr3_aa: CASRVIRDSYEQYF
cdr3_nt: TGTGCCAGCAGGGTGATCCGGGACAGCTACGAGCAGTACTTC

clone_size: .
d_call: .
j_call: TRBJ2-2
v_call: TRBV7-3
cdr3_aa: CASSKSGGKDTGELFF
cdr3_nt: TGTGCCAGCAGCAAAAGTGGGGGGAAAGACACCGGGGAGCTGTTTTTT

clone_size: .
d_call: TRBD1
j_call: TRBJ2-1
v_call: TRBV9
cdr3_aa: CASSSRTGQGASSGFEQFF
cdr3_nt: TGTGCCAGCAGCTCCCGTACGGGACAGGGGGCTTCTAGCGGGTTTGAGCAGTTCTTC

clone_size: once
d_call: TRBD2
j_call: TRBJ2-6
v_call: TRBV11-2
cdr3_aa: CASSLGGRGSSGANVLTF
cdr3_nt: TGTGCCAGCAGCTTAGGCGGGAGAGGTTCATCTGGGGCCAACGTCCTGACTTTC

clone_size: few
d_call: .
j_call: TRBJ2-7
v_call: TRBV5-1
cdr3_aa: CASSFGPASSYEQYF
cdr3_nt: TGCGCCAGCAGCTTTGGCCCCGCTAGCTCCTACGAGCAGTACTTC

clone_size: .
d_call: TRBD1
j_call: TRBJ2-7
v_call: TRBV4-1
cdr3_aa: CASSLSGQGAGEQYF
cdr3_nt: TGCGCCAGCAGCCTCTCGGGACAGGGGGCGGGAGAGCAGTACTTC

clone_size: .
d_call: TRBD2
j_call: TRBJ2-7
v_call: TRBV27
cdr3_aa: CASSKKIGVGGDYEQYF
cdr3_nt: TGTGCCAGCAGCAAAAAAATCGGGGTGGGGGGGGACTACGAGCAGTACTTC

clone_size: .
d_call: TRBD1
j_call: TRBJ1-1
v_call: TRBV28
cdr3_aa: CASRTGVTRYTEAFF
cdr3_nt: TGTGCCAGCAGGACAGGGGTTACGAGGTATACTGAAGCTTTCTTT

clone_size: once
d_call: TRBD1
j_call: TRBJ1-1
v_call: TRBV4-1
cdr3_aa: CASSQHRGMNTEAFF
cdr3_nt: TGCGCCAGCAGCCAACACAGGGGTATGAACACTGAAGCTTTCTTT